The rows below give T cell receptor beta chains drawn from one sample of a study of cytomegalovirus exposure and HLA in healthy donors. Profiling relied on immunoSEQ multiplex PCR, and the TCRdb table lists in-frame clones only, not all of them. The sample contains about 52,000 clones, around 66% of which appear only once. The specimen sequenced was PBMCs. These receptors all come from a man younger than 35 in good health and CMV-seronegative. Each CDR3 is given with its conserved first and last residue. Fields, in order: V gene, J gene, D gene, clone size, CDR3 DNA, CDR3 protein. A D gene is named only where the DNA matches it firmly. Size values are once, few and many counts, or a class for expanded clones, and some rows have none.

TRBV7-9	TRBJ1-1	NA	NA	TGTGCCAGCAGCTTAAGGGGGGGAAGGCACACTGAAGCTTTCTTT	CASSLRGGRHTEAFF
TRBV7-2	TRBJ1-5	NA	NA	TGTGCCAGCAGCTCGACGACCCAGTCGGGTCAGCCCCAGCATTTT	CASSSTTQSGQPQHF
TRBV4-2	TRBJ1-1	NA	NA	TGTGCCAGCAGCCAAGATACAGTGAACACTGAAGCTTTCTTT	CASSQDTVNTEAFF
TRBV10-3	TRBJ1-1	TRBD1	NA	TGTGCCATCAGACTTTCAGGGGGGAGCACTGAAGCTTTCTTT	CAIRLSGGSTEAFF
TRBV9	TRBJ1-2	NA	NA	TGTGCCAGCAGCGTAGCCGGTGAGTCTTCGTATGGCTACACCTTC	CASSVAGESSYGYTF
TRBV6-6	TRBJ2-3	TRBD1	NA	TGTGCCAGCAGTTCAATACAGGGGGTCTCAGATACGCAGTATTTT	CASSSIQGVSDTQYF
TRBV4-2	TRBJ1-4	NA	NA	TGTGCCAGCAGCCAAGACGGATCAGGGCTGAGGGAAAAACTGTTTTTT	CASSQDGSGLREKLFF
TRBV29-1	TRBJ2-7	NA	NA	TGCAGCGCGGGTGGGGCGGCCTACGAGCAGTACTTC	CSAGGAAYEQYF
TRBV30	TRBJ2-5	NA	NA	TGTGCCTGGAAGGGAGCCCAAGAGACCCAGTACTTC	CAWKGAQETQYF
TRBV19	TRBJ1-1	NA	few	TGTGCCAGTAGTATTTCACGAGTCACTGAAGCTTTCTTT	CASSISRVTEAFF
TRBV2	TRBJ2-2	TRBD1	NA	TGTGCCAGCCGGGACAGGGTCTCCATATTTGCCGGGGAGCTGTTTTTT	CASRDRVSIFAGELFF
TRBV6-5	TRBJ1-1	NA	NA	TGTGCCAGCACCATGGGGACAGAAGCTTTCTTT	CASTMGTEAFF
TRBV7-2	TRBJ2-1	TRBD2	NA	TGTGCCAGCAGCTACGGGAGGACGGCGGTCAATGAGCAGTTCTTC	CASSYGRTAVNEQFF
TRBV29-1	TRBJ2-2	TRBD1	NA	TGCAGCGCCCGACCGGGACAGGGTGGGTTAGGCGGGGAGCTGTTTTTT	CSARPGQGGLGGELFF
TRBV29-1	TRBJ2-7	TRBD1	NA	TGCAGCGTTTTGGGGACAGGGGGGGAATACGAGCAGTACTTC	CSVLGTGGEYEQYF
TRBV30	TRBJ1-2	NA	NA	TGTGCCTGGAGTGTACGAGGGTATGGCTACACCTTC	CAWSVRGYGYTF
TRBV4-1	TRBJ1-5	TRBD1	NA	TGCGCCAGCAGCCAAGAGGCCGAGGGGGCCCCCCGTCCCCAGCATTTT	CASSQEAEGAPRPQHF
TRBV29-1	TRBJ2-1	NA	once	TGCAGCGTGGGCCCACAGGGATCCTACAATGAGCAGTTCTTC	CSVGPQGSYNEQFF
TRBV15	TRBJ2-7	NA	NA	TGTGCCACCAGCAGAGCCTACACCTCGGGGGAGCAGTACTTC	CATSRAYTSGEQYF
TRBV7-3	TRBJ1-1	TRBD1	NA	TGTGCCAGCAGTCTCACCCCGGGACAGCAAGCTTTCTTT	CASSLTPGQQAFF
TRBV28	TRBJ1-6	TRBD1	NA	TGTGCCAGCAGTCGTACGCCTTTCTGGAGACAGGGAACAGATAATTCACCCCTCCACTTT	CASSRTPFWRQGTDNSPLHF
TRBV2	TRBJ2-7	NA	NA	TGTGCCACCTCATCGGGCAGGGGTTCCTACGAGCAGTACTTC	CATSSGRGSYEQYF
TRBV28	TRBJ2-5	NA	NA	TGTGCCAGCTATTCAGGTCTACTTCAAGAGACCCAGTACTTC	CASYSGLLQETQYF
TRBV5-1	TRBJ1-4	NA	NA	TGCGCCAGCAGCCGTGGGACTCCAGGGCCTGAAAAACTGTTTTTT	CASSRGTPGPEKLFF
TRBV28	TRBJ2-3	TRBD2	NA	TGTGCCAGCAGTTTACCGGGCCTGGCTAGCGGCAGTAATACGCAGTATTTT	CASSLPGLASGSNTQYF
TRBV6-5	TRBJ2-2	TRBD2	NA	TGTGCCAGCAGTACTAGCGGGAGGGGCACCGGGGAGCTGTTTTTT	CASSTSGRGTGELFF
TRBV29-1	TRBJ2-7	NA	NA	TGCAGCGTTGGGGCCTCCTACGAGCAGTACTTC	CSVGASYEQYF
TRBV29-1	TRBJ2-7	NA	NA	TGCAGCGTTCAACCGCAGGGAGGCGAGCAGTACTTC	CSVQPQGGEQYF
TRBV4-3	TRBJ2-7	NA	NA	TGCGCCAGCAGCCATGGGACTCCCTTCTCCTACGAGCAGTACTTC	CASSHGTPFSYEQYF
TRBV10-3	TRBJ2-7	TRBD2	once	TGTGCCATCAGGGCATTCACTAGCGTTGCCTCCTACGAGCAGTACTTC	CAIRAFTSVASYEQYF
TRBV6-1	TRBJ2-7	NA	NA	TGTGCCAGCAGTGGTCTGCCCAAGCGACTCGCCTACGAGCAGTACTTC	CASSGLPKRLAYEQYF
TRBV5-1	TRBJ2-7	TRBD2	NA	TGCGCCAGCAGCTTGGCCGGGAGCGGGAGAGGCTACGAGCAGTACTTC	CASSLAGSGRGYEQYF
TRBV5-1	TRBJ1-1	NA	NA	TGCGCCAGCAGCTTTGGCGGGATGATGTCTGAAGCTTTCTTT	CASSFGGMMSEAFF
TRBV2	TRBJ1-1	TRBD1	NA	TGTGCCGGGGCGGACAGGCGAAACACTGAAGCTTTCTTT	CAGADRRNTEAFF